A single sample is the source of the 2 T cell receptor beta chains below, sequenced in a study of T-cell memory formation after mild COVID-19. TCRdb re-called the 5' RACE reads with MiXCR, one entry per CDR3 protein. The repertoire holds 350,000 to 500,000 distinct CDR3 sequences, with approximately 18% as singletons. The material sequenced was PBMCs or a T cell subset sorted from them (not recorded which). These receptors were obtained from a man aged 18-30 years who had mild COVID-19 (a few samples of this study predate the infection). Cell type and time point are not known.

The genes are TRBV4-2 and TRBJ1-6; D remains unclear. The CDR3 is 15 amino acids. The V gene lost 0 bases and the J gene lost 7 bases, with 10 bases spanning the gap. Germline assignment: CDR1 LGHNA and CDR2 YNFKEQ. The CDR3 spells CASSQDFAGNSPLHF. In DNA form, the CDR3 reads TGTGCCAGCAGCCAAGACTTTGCTGGGAATTCACCCCTCCACTTT.

This clonotype was counted between two and nine times. DNA of the CDR3: TGCGCCAGCAGCTTTCAACCTCTAGATACGCAGTATTTT. Protein: CASSFQPLDTQYF. J is TRBJ2-3 and V is TRBV5-1; D not certain. Looked up from germline, CDR1 is SGHRS and CDR2 is YFSETQ. This CDR3 contains 13 residues. V was cut by 2 bases and J by 5 bases, with 9 bases left in between.